The clone carrying this T cell receptor (beta chain) occurred many times. TCRdb independently ran MiXCR on the PCR reads; one entry per CDR3 protein. In the table there are about 97,000 distinct CDR3 sequences, about half of which are singletons. CDR1 KGHDR and CDR2 SFDVKD come from the germline V gene. Trimming removed 3 bases from V and 4 bases from J, with 17 bases in between. This CDR3 is 17 amino acids long. This entry belongs to a study of CDR3 diversity in severe acne. The clonotype comes from a male donor with acne. The sequencing input was blood. The chain joins TRBV24-1 to TRBJ2-2; the D gene is possibly TRBD1 (6 bases). The CDR3 bases are TGTGCCACCAGTGATCGGCTAAGTGACAGGCCCACCGGGGAGCTGTTTTTT. As protein: CATSDRLSDRPTGELFF.